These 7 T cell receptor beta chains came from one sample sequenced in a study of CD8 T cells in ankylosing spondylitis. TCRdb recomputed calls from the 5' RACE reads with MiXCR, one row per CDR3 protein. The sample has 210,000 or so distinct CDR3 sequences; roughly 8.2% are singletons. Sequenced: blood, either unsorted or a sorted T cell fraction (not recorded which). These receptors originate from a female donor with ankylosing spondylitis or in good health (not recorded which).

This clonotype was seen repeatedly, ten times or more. The CDR3 spells CASSLGGRGLNNEQFF. The CDR3 DNA is TGCGCCAGCAGTCTTGGAGGACGAGGGTTGAACAATGAGCAGTTCTTC. The chain combines TRBV5-1 with TRBJ2-1; a possible D gene is TRBD2 (5 bases). The V end lost 5 bases, the J end lost 5 bases, and 20 bases lay between the germline ends. Per the germline V gene, CDR1 is SGHRS and CDR2 is YFSETQ. The length of the CDR3 is 16 residues.

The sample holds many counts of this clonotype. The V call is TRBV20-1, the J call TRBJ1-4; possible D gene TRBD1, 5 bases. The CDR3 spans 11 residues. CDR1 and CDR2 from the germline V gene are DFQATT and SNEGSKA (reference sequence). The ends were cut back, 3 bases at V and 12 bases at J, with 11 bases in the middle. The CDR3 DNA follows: TGCAGTGCTAGCCCTCGGGGGGAACTGTTTTTT. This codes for CSASPRGELFF.

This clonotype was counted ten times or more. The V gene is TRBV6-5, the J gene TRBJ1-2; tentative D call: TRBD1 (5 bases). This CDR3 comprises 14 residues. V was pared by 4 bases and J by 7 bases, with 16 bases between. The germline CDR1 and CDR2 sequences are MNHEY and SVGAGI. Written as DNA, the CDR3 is TGTGCCAGCAGTTGGGGCCAGGGTTCTAGTGGCTACACCTTC. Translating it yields CASSWGQGSSGYTF.

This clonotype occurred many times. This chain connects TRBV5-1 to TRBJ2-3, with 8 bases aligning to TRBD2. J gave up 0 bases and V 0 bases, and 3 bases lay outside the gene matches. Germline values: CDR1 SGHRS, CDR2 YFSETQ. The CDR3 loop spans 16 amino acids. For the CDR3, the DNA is TGCGCCAGCAGCTTGGGACTAGCGAGAAGCACAGATACGCAGTATTTT. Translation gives CASSLGLARSTDTQYF.

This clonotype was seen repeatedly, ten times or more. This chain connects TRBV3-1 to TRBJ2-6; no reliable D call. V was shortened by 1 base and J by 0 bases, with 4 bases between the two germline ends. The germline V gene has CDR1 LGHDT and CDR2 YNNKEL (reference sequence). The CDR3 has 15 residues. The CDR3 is CASSQVTSGANVLTF. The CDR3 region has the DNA TGTGCCAGCAGCCAAGTGACCTCTGGGGCCAACGTCCTGACTTTC.

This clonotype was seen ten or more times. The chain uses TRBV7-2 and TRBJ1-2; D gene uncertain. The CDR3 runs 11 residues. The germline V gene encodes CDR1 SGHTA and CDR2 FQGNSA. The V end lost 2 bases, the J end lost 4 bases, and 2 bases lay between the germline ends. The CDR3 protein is CASSLSYGYTF. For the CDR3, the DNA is TGTGCCAGCAGCTTAAGCTATGGCTACACCTTC.

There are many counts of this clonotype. The chain's CDR3 is CSAEPAGDAYGYTF. CDR3 bases: TGCAGTGCCGAGCCGGCGGGAGACGCCTATGGCTACACCTTC. V usage is TRBV20-1 and J usage is TRBJ1-2; D is unclear. From germline, CDR1 is DFQATT and CDR2 SNEGSKA (reference sequence). Trimming removed 6 bases from V and 4 bases from J, with 18 bases in between. This CDR3 region has 14 residues.